These T cell receptor beta chains were read from a single sample in a study of cytomegalovirus exposure and HLA in healthy donors. Only in-frame clones appear in the TCRdb table, and some are missing; sequencing was by immunoSEQ multiplex PCR. The sample contains about 130,000 clones, 76% of which appear only once. Sequencing was performed on PBMCs. These receptors were obtained from a man aged 35 to 55 in good health and CMV-seronegative. CDR3s include the opening cysteine and the closing phenylalanine or tryptophan. The D gene is left open where the match is weak. Clone size is shown for a subset of rows, as once, few, many or a class of expanded clone.

cdr3_nt: TGTGCCAGCAGCTGGACTAGCGGGAGGTACGAGCAGTACTTC; cdr3_aa: CASSWTSGRYEQYF; v_call: TRBV2; d_call: TRBD2; j_call: TRBJ2-7; clone_size: -
cdr3_nt: TGTGCCAGCAGTTGGACAGATTTTCGTTCCTATAATTCACCCCTCCACTTT; cdr3_aa: CASSWTDFRSYNSPLHF; v_call: TRBV7-2; d_call: -; j_call: TRBJ1-6; clone_size: -
cdr3_nt: TGTGCCAGCAGCTTAGGGGCCAACCCCTACGAGCAGTACTTC; cdr3_aa: CASSLGANPYEQYF; v_call: TRBV7-6; d_call: -; j_call: TRBJ2-7; clone_size: once
cdr3_nt: TGCGCCAGCAGCCAAGGAGCGAGCGGGGGGTACAATGAGCAGTTCTTC; cdr3_aa: CASSQGASGGYNEQFF; v_call: TRBV4-3; d_call: TRBD2; j_call: TRBJ2-1; clone_size: -
cdr3_nt: TGCGCCAGCAGCTTGTGGCGGACTAGCGGGGGTTCTTACAGCTCCTACGAGCAGTACTTC; cdr3_aa: CASSLWRTSGGSYSSYEQYF; v_call: TRBV5-1; d_call: TRBD2; j_call: TRBJ2-7; clone_size: -
cdr3_nt: TGTGCCACCAGCAGAGGGACAGGGATGGTTTCACCCCTCCACTTT; cdr3_aa: CATSRGTGMVSPLHF; v_call: TRBV15; d_call: TRBD1; j_call: TRBJ1-6; clone_size: -
cdr3_nt: TGTGCCAGCAGAAAAAACGGACTAGCGATCGGTGAGCAGTTCTTC; cdr3_aa: CASRKNGLAIGEQFF; v_call: TRBV11-3; d_call: TRBD2; j_call: TRBJ2-1; clone_size: -
cdr3_nt: TGTGCCAGCAGCCCTTTAGCGGGGGGGCGACTCTACGAGCAGTACTTC; cdr3_aa: CASSPLAGGRLYEQYF; v_call: TRBV5-4; d_call: TRBD2; j_call: TRBJ2-7; clone_size: few
cdr3_nt: TGTGCCAGCAGCGTAGAAGCGGGAGCTAGCACAGATACGCAGTATTTT; cdr3_aa: CASSVEAGASTDTQYF; v_call: TRBV9; d_call: TRBD2; j_call: TRBJ2-3; clone_size: -
cdr3_nt: TGCGCCAGCAGCCAAGCGACAGGGGAGGACTATGGCTACACCTTC; cdr3_aa: CASSQATGEDYGYTF; v_call: TRBV4-1; d_call: TRBD1; j_call: TRBJ1-2; clone_size: -
cdr3_nt: TGTGCCAGCAGCCAAGAGGGGGTGAACACTGAAGCTTTCTTT; cdr3_aa: CASSQEGVNTEAFF; v_call: TRBV7-2; d_call: -; j_call: TRBJ1-1; clone_size: -
cdr3_nt: TGTGCCAGCAGCTTAGTGGAGACAGGGGCTGGAGAGACCCAGTACTTC; cdr3_aa: CASSLVETGAGETQYF; v_call: TRBV7-2; d_call: TRBD1; j_call: TRBJ2-5; clone_size: -
cdr3_nt: TGTGCCAGTAGTATAATACAGGGATCGGCGCCCCAGCATTTT; cdr3_aa: CASSIIQGSAPQHF; v_call: TRBV19; d_call: -; j_call: TRBJ1-5; clone_size: few
cdr3_nt: TGCGCCAGCAGCCAAGAGCACAGGGGGCTAACCGGGGAGCTGTTTTTT; cdr3_aa: CASSQEHRGLTGELFF; v_call: TRBV4-1; d_call: TRBD1; j_call: TRBJ2-2; clone_size: -
cdr3_nt: TGTGCCAGCAGCAGAGGCGGGACTAATCAGCCCCAGCATTTT; cdr3_aa: CASSRGGTNQPQHF; v_call: TRBV7-9; d_call: -; j_call: TRBJ1-5; clone_size: -
cdr3_nt: TGTGCCAGCAGTGCCCCGGGAACTAATTTCGGTCAGCCCCAGCATTTT; cdr3_aa: CASSAPGTNFGQPQHF; v_call: TRBV6-1; d_call: -; j_call: TRBJ1-5; clone_size: -
cdr3_nt: TGTGCCATCAGTTGGAGTCTCCCACCGGGGGGAAACACCGGGGAGCTGTTTTTT; cdr3_aa: CAISWSLPPGGNTGELFF; v_call: TRBV10-3; d_call: TRBD2; j_call: TRBJ2-2; clone_size: -
cdr3_nt: TGTGCCAGCAGTGCGTTAAGCGGGACTTACACCGGGGAGCTGTTTTTT; cdr3_aa: CASSALSGTYTGELFF; v_call: TRBV2; d_call: TRBD2; j_call: TRBJ2-2; clone_size: -
cdr3_nt: TGTGCCAGTAGTATGCAGGGAGAGACCCAGTACTTC; cdr3_aa: CASSMQGETQYF; v_call: TRBV19; d_call: -; j_call: TRBJ2-5; clone_size: -